This T cell receptor (beta chain) was identified in a study of blood T cell repertoires in COVID-19. The overall study: Sites in the United States, Italy and Spain provided acute and convalescent COVID-19 samples.

Donors of Cohort 3 who recovered were those that had two negative PCRs, clearance, or symptom resolution. As handled by the study authors: For nucleated cells, counts were estimated from reference gene primer amplification. Only in-frame clones appear in the TCRdb table, and some are missing; sequencing was by immunoSEQ multiplex PCR. Clone size and the V and J calls come from that table; the DNA yielded D and trimming. The table shows about 240,000 clones, with about 89% occurring only once. The material sequenced was PBMCs or T cells enriched from blood (not recorded which). This receptor was obtained from a young woman who had recovered from COVID-19.

The CDR3 DNA sequence: TGTGCCAGCTCAACAACTATACAGGGGGCTTCTGGCTATGGCTACACCTTC. The encoded protein is CASSTTIQGASGYGYTF. The V and J genes are TRBV18 and TRBJ1-2; 9 bases fit TRBD1. This CDR3 region has 17 residues. Losses at the gene ends were 5 bases for V and 4 bases for J; bases not matched to a gene: 14. Germline values: CDR1 KGHSH, CDR2 LQKENI. Drawing the rest from reference TRBV18 and TRBJ1-2, the complete variable domain is NAGVMQNPRHLVRRRGQEARLRCSPMKGHSHVYWYRQLPEEGLKFMVYLQKENIIDESGMPKERFSAEFPKEGPSILRIQQVVRGDSAAYFCASSTTIQGASGYGYTFGSGTRLTVV.